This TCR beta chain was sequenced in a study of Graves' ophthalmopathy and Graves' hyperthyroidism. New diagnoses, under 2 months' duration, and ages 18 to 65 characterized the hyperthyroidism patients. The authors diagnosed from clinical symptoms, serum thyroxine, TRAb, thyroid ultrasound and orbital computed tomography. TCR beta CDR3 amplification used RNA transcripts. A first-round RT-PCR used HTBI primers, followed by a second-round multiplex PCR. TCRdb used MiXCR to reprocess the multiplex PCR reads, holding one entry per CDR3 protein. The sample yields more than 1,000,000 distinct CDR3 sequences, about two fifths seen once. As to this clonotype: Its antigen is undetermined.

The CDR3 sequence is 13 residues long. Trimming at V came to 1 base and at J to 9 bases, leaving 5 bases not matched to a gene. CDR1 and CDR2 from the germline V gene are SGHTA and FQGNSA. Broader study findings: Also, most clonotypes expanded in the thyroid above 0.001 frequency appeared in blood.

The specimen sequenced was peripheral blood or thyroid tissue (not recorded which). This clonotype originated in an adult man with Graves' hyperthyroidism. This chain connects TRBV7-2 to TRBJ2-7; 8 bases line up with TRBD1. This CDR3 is CASSLVSTGAQYF. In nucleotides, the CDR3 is TGTGCCAGCAGCTTAGTCTCGACAGGGGCGCAGTACTTC.